A selection of T cell receptor beta chains follows, all from one sample in a study of technical replicates of blood from a few donors. The table came from immunoSEQ multiplex PCR; TCRdb's copy has only in-frame clones and leaves some out. The sample shows tens of thousands of clones, roughly nine tenths of them seen only once. Sequenced sample: PBMCs. The receptors derive from a human donor in good health. Some clones in this sample may be carry-over from other donors' samples. The CDR3 runs from the conserved cysteine through the conserved F or W. A D gene is named only where the DNA matches it firmly. Some rows have no size entry. The others give once, few or many, or a class for an expanded clone.

j_gene: TRBJ2-5; v_gene: TRBV5-8; d_gene: TRBD1; abundance: NA; CDR3aa: CASSLGQGKAAETQYF; CDR3nt: TGTGCCAGCAGCTTGGGACAGGGAAAGGCTGCAGAGACCCAGTACTTC
j_gene: TRBJ1-1; v_gene: TRBV19; d_gene: NA; abundance: medium-sized; CDR3aa: CASRGTVNTEAFF; CDR3nt: TGTGCCAGTCGGGGGACCGTGAACACTGAAGCTTTCTTT
j_gene: TRBJ1-1; v_gene: TRBV5-1; d_gene: NA; abundance: NA; CDR3aa: CASSLDNKSPRAFF; CDR3nt: TGCGCCAGCAGCTTGGACAACAAGAGTCCGAGGGCTTTCTTT
j_gene: TRBJ1-1; v_gene: TRBV5-1; d_gene: TRBD1; abundance: NA; CDR3aa: CASSLEGQGFQAEAFF; CDR3nt: TGCGCCAGCAGCTTGGAGGGACAGGGGTTTCAGGCTGAAGCTTTCTTT
j_gene: TRBJ1-4; v_gene: TRBV11-3; d_gene: NA; abundance: NA; CDR3aa: CASSLDRRQQSEKLFF; CDR3nt: TGTGCCAGCAGCTTAGATCGGCGGCAGCAGTCTGAAAAACTGTTTTTT
j_gene: TRBJ1-3; v_gene: TRBV7-8; d_gene: NA; abundance: NA; CDR3aa: CASSLVARGNTIYF; CDR3nt: TGTGCCAGCAGCTTAGTGGCCCGTGGAAACACCATATATTTT
j_gene: TRBJ2-7; v_gene: TRBV21-1; d_gene: NA; abundance: once; CDR3aa: CASSKGLAGGCKYF; CDR3nt: TGTGCCAGCAGCAAGGGACTAGCGGGGGGTTGTAAGTACTTC
j_gene: TRBJ2-1; v_gene: TRBV19; d_gene: NA; abundance: NA; CDR3aa: CASSERPQGTSSYNEQFF; CDR3nt: TGTGCCAGTAGTGAACGGCCACAGGGCACGAGCTCCTACAATGAGCAGTTCTTC
j_gene: TRBJ2-3; v_gene: TRBV29-1; d_gene: TRBD1; abundance: NA; CDR3aa: CSVNGQGRRDTQYF; CDR3nt: TGCAGCGTGAACGGACAGGGTCGGAGAGATACGCAGTATTTT
j_gene: TRBJ1-2; v_gene: TRBV4-3; d_gene: NA; abundance: NA; CDR3aa: CASSQDLTSYGYTF; CDR3nt: TGCGCCAGCAGCCAAGATTTGACAAGTTATGGCTACACCTTC
j_gene: TRBJ2-3; v_gene: TRBV2; d_gene: TRBD2; abundance: NA; CDR3aa: CASRVTSGGPFSTDTQYF; CDR3nt: TGTGCCAGCAGGGTGACTAGCGGGGGCCCCTTTAGCACAGATACGCAGTATTTT
j_gene: TRBJ1-1; v_gene: TRBV7-2; d_gene: TRBD1; abundance: NA; CDR3aa: CASSYGQGGNTEAFF; CDR3nt: TGTGCCAGCAGTTACGGACAGGGGGGGAACACTGAAGCTTTCTTT
j_gene: TRBJ2-1; v_gene: TRBV18; d_gene: NA; abundance: NA; CDR3aa: CASSSGGLANEQFF; CDR3nt: TGTGCCAGCTCATCCGGCGGGCTAGCGAATGAGCAGTTCTTC
j_gene: TRBJ2-7; v_gene: TRBV20-1; d_gene: NA; abundance: NA; CDR3aa: CSAQRRNEQYF; CDR3nt: TGCAGTGCCCAGCGGAGGAACGAGCAGTACTTC
j_gene: TRBJ2-3; v_gene: TRBV2; d_gene: TRBD2; abundance: NA; CDR3aa: CASSGAGASTDTQYF; CDR3nt: TGTGCCAGCAGTGGGGCGGGAGCTAGCACAGATACGCAGTATTTT
j_gene: TRBJ2-7; v_gene: TRBV10-3; d_gene: NA; abundance: NA; CDR3aa: CAISDVYEQYF; CDR3nt: TGTGCCATCAGTGACGTCTACGAGCAGTACTTC
j_gene: TRBJ1-2; v_gene: TRBV7-9; d_gene: NA; abundance: once; CDR3aa: CASSLGGVYYGYTF; CDR3nt: TGTGCCAGCAGCTTAGGCGGAGTTTACTATGGCTACACCTTC
j_gene: TRBJ1-4; v_gene: TRBV7-9; d_gene: NA; abundance: NA; CDR3aa: CASSLDGMRINEKLFF; CDR3nt: TGTGCCAGCAGCTTAGACGGGATGAGGATTAATGAAAAACTGTTTTTT
j_gene: TRBJ2-7; v_gene: TRBV5-6; d_gene: NA; abundance: NA; CDR3aa: CASSQEASFEQYF; CDR3nt: TGTGCCAGCAGCCAGGAGGCCAGCTTCGAGCAGTACTTC
j_gene: TRBJ2-3; v_gene: TRBV18; d_gene: TRBD2; abundance: NA; CDR3aa: CASSPLGLAGQDTQYF; CDR3nt: TGTGCCAGCTCACCACTTGGACTAGCGGGGCAAGATACGCAGTATTTT
j_gene: TRBJ1-4; v_gene: TRBV18; d_gene: NA; abundance: NA; CDR3aa: CASSPPENSAEKLFF; CDR3nt: TGTGCCAGCTCACCACCAGAAAACTCCGCGGAAAAACTGTTTTTT
j_gene: TRBJ2-2; v_gene: TRBV5-6; d_gene: TRBD2; abundance: NA; CDR3aa: CASSPLAGMAGELFF; CDR3nt: TGTGCCAGCAGCCCCTTAGCGGGAATGGCCGGGGAGCTGTTTTTT
j_gene: TRBJ2-1; v_gene: TRBV6-5; d_gene: TRBD2; abundance: NA; CDR3aa: CASSSGGFILNEQFF; CDR3nt: TGTGCCAGCAGTAGCGGGGGGTTTATTCTGAATGAGCAGTTCTTC
j_gene: TRBJ1-2; v_gene: TRBV15; d_gene: NA; abundance: NA; CDR3aa: CATSRGVGAADYGYTF; CDR3nt: TGTGCCACCAGCAGAGGGGTAGGGGCCGCGGACTATGGCTACACCTTC
j_gene: TRBJ2-7; v_gene: TRBV7-2; d_gene: TRBD2; abundance: NA; CDR3aa: CASSLNSGDEQYF; CDR3nt: TGTGCCAGCAGCTTAAATAGCGGGGACGAGCAGTACTTC
j_gene: TRBJ2-5; v_gene: TRBV7-9; d_gene: NA; abundance: NA; CDR3aa: CASSLGLQETQYF; CDR3nt: TGTGCCAGCAGCTTAGGTCTCCAAGAGACCCAGTACTTC
j_gene: TRBJ2-7; v_gene: TRBV19; d_gene: NA; abundance: NA; CDR3aa: CASSIGAGEGSYEQYF; CDR3nt: TGTGCCAGTAGTATAGGGGCCGGGGAAGGTTCCTACGAGCAGTACTTC
j_gene: TRBJ1-5; v_gene: TRBV6-5; d_gene: TRBD1; abundance: NA; CDR3aa: CASSLGTENQPQHF; CDR3nt: TGTGCCAGCAGTTTGGGGACAGAAAATCAGCCCCAGCATTTT
j_gene: TRBJ1-2; v_gene: TRBV18; d_gene: TRBD1; abundance: few; CDR3aa: CASSPSAQGGYGYTF; CDR3nt: TGTGCCAGCTCACCATCGGCCCAGGGGGGCTATGGCTACACCTTC
j_gene: TRBJ1-1; v_gene: TRBV4-3; d_gene: NA; abundance: NA; CDR3aa: CASSQAHLNTEAFF; CDR3nt: TGCGCCAGCAGCCAAGCACATCTTAACACTGAAGCTTTCTTT
j_gene: TRBJ2-1; v_gene: TRBV5-6; d_gene: TRBD2; abundance: NA; CDR3aa: CASSKLAGGLIEQFF; CDR3nt: TGTGCCAGCAGCAAACTAGCGGGAGGCCTCATTGAGCAGTTCTTC
j_gene: TRBJ2-1; v_gene: TRBV4-1; d_gene: NA; abundance: NA; CDR3aa: CASSLRGDPYNEQFF; CDR3nt: TGCGCCAGCAGCCTACGGGGAGACCCCTACAATGAGCAGTTCTTC
j_gene: TRBJ2-1; v_gene: TRBV18; d_gene: NA; abundance: few; CDR3aa: CASQRQESSYNEQFF; CDR3nt: TGTGCCAGCCAGAGACAGGAAAGCTCCTACAATGAGCAGTTCTTC
j_gene: TRBJ2-5; v_gene: TRBV5-1; d_gene: TRBD1; abundance: NA; CDR3aa: CASSQATGLVETQYF; CDR3nt: TGCGCCAGCAGCCAAGCGACAGGGCTGGTGGAGACCCAGTACTTC
j_gene: TRBJ1-1; v_gene: TRBV6-6; d_gene: TRBD1; abundance: NA; CDR3aa: CASSYQGVGTEAFF; CDR3nt: TGTGCCAGCAGTTACCAGGGGGTCGGCACTGAAGCTTTCTTT
j_gene: TRBJ2-7; v_gene: TRBV10-3; d_gene: NA; abundance: NA; CDR3aa: CAISVRGEQYF; CDR3nt: TGTGCCATCAGTGTGAGGGGGGAGCAGTACTTC
j_gene: TRBJ2-6; v_gene: TRBV19; d_gene: NA; abundance: few; CDR3aa: CASSLQGPGANVLTF; CDR3nt: TGTGCCAGTAGTTTGCAGGGTCCTGGGGCCAACGTCCTGACTTTC
j_gene: TRBJ1-3; v_gene: TRBV6-4; d_gene: NA; abundance: NA; CDR3aa: CASKGENRGTRPISGNTIYF; CDR3nt: TGTGCCAGCAAGGGGGAAAATAGGGGGACCCGCCCTATCTCTGGAAACACCATATATTTT
j_gene: TRBJ1-2; v_gene: TRBV7-2; d_gene: NA; abundance: NA; CDR3aa: CASSLAIYGYTF; CDR3nt: TGTGCCAGCAGCTTAGCCATTTATGGCTACACCTTC
j_gene: TRBJ1-5; v_gene: TRBV18; d_gene: NA; abundance: NA; CDR3aa: CASSPDQGSNQPQHF; CDR3nt: TGTGCCAGCTCACCGGATCAGGGGAGCAATCAGCCCCAGCATTTT
j_gene: TRBJ1-2; v_gene: TRBV7-8; d_gene: NA; abundance: NA; CDR3aa: CASSTDSGYGYTF; CDR3nt: TGTGCCAGCAGCACGGACAGTGGCTATGGCTACACCTTC
j_gene: TRBJ2-1; v_gene: TRBV27; d_gene: NA; abundance: once; CDR3aa: CASSLQGKRNEQFF; CDR3nt: TGTGCCAGCAGTTTACAGGGGAAGAGGAATGAGCAGTTCTTC
j_gene: TRBJ2-5; v_gene: TRBV5-6; d_gene: TRBD2; abundance: NA; CDR3aa: CASSLLAGGPQETQYF; CDR3nt: TGTGCCAGCAGCTTACTAGCGGGGGGACCGCAAGAGACCCAGTACTTC
j_gene: TRBJ2-5; v_gene: TRBV5-1; d_gene: TRBD1; abundance: once; CDR3aa: CASSPPGQVPLQETQYF; CDR3nt: TGCGCCAGCAGCCCTCCCGGACAGGTCCCTCTACAAGAGACCCAGTACTTC
j_gene: TRBJ2-1; v_gene: TRBV9; d_gene: TRBD2; abundance: NA; CDR3aa: CASSVGGGLHLEQFF; CDR3nt: TGTGCCAGCAGCGTAGGGGGGGGACTCCATCTTGAGCAGTTCTTC
j_gene: TRBJ2-1; v_gene: TRBV7-7; d_gene: TRBD1; abundance: NA; CDR3aa: CASSQTGGNNEQFF; CDR3nt: TGTGCCAGCAGCCAGACAGGGGGAAACAATGAGCAGTTCTTC
j_gene: TRBJ2-2; v_gene: TRBV4-2; d_gene: TRBD2; abundance: NA; CDR3aa: CASSLTKTSSNPGELFF; CDR3nt: TGTGCCAGCAGCCTAACGAAGACTAGCTCCAACCCCGGGGAGCTGTTTTTT
j_gene: TRBJ2-1; v_gene: TRBV11-2; d_gene: TRBD2; abundance: NA; CDR3aa: CASSLDLVLAAPNEQFF; CDR3nt: TGTGCCAGCAGCTTAGATCTGGTACTAGCGGCTCCCAATGAGCAGTTCTTC
j_gene: TRBJ2-6; v_gene: TRBV30; d_gene: TRBD1; abundance: NA; CDR3aa: CAWSGTGVAGANVLTF; CDR3nt: TGTGCCTGGAGCGGGACAGGGGTGGCTGGGGCCAACGTCCTGACTTTC
j_gene: TRBJ1-4; v_gene: TRBV27; d_gene: TRBD1; abundance: NA; CDR3aa: CASRQQGESTNEKLFF; CDR3nt: TGTGCCAGCAGGCAACAGGGGGAATCAACTAATGAAAAACTGTTTTTT
j_gene: TRBJ1-4; v_gene: TRBV9; d_gene: NA; abundance: NA; CDR3aa: CASSVRSGEKLFF; CDR3nt: TGTGCCAGCAGCGTACGGTCGGGTGAAAAACTGTTTTTT
j_gene: TRBJ1-1; v_gene: TRBV15; d_gene: NA; abundance: NA; CDR3aa: CATSTAGRSTEAFF; CDR3nt: TGTGCCACCAGCACAGCTGGGAGGTCCACTGAAGCTTTCTTT